A selection of T cell receptor beta chains follows, all from one sample in a study of blood T cell repertoires in COVID-19. Some clones are missing from TCRdb's copy, which holds only in-frame ones; the method was immunoSEQ multiplex PCR. Of fewer than 250,000 clones listed, around four fifths were seen once; the top ten hold under 4.5%. The sequenced sample was peripheral blood. The receptor source for this set is a man aged 45-65 years with acute or convalescent COVID-19. The CDR3 runs from the conserved cysteine through the conserved F or W. Each record gives: J gene, V gene, CDR3 protein.

j_gene: TRBJ2-7; v_gene: TRBV6-5; CDR3aa: CASSYTGTGTYEQYF
j_gene: TRBJ2-2; v_gene: TRBV5-1; CDR3aa: CASIQTSGISGELFF
j_gene: TRBJ1-2; v_gene: TRBV30; CDR3aa: CAWRRAGGLYYGYTF
j_gene: TRBJ2-2; v_gene: TRBV23-1; CDR3aa: CARHTGATGELFF
j_gene: TRBJ2-5; v_gene: TRBV11-3; CDR3aa: CASSPSHLQGWQETQYF
j_gene: TRBJ2-5; v_gene: TRBV5-4; CDR3aa: CASSPGQLTQETQYF
j_gene: TRBJ2-7; v_gene: TRBV18; CDR3aa: CASSPRAGDYEQYF
j_gene: TRBJ1-3; v_gene: TRBV28; CDR3aa: CASSLLGSGSGNTIYF
j_gene: TRBJ1-4; v_gene: TRBV7-6; CDR3aa: CASSLGGDF
j_gene: TRBJ1-5; v_gene: TRBV5-1; CDR3aa: CASSLGGSNQPQHF
j_gene: TRBJ1-2; v_gene: TRBV6-5; CDR3aa: CASRKTGSDGYTF
j_gene: TRBJ2-2; v_gene: TRBV3-1/TRBV3-2; CDR3aa: CASSQDQTGELFF
j_gene: TRBJ1-6; v_gene: TRBV2; CDR3aa: CASSGVSSPLHF
j_gene: TRBJ2-5; v_gene: TRBV2; CDR3aa: CASRRAGSTEGTQYF
j_gene: TRBJ2-4; v_gene: TRBV6-2/TRBV6-3; CDR3aa: CASSRDWGHLGKAKNIQYF
j_gene: TRBJ1-6; v_gene: TRBV18; CDR3aa: CASSPLATGGLYNSPLHF
j_gene: TRBJ1-6; v_gene: TRBV5-4; CDR3aa: CASSSGLRNSPLHF
j_gene: TRBJ2-2; v_gene: TRBV3-1/TRBV3-2; CDR3aa: CASSQISVEAGELFF
j_gene: TRBJ2-7; v_gene: TRBV6-6; CDR3aa: CASSYSGEAYEQYF
j_gene: TRBJ2-7; v_gene: TRBV10-1; CDR3aa: CASSEGTSGRAEEQYF
j_gene: TRBJ2-3; v_gene: TRBV11-2; CDR3aa: CASSLGTGGDTQYF
j_gene: TRBJ1-2; v_gene: TRBV18; CDR3aa: CASSPSGAGNGYTF
j_gene: TRBJ1-2; v_gene: TRBV2; CDR3aa: CASSESRGGYGYTF
j_gene: TRBJ1-5; v_gene: TRBV3-1/TRBV3-2; CDR3aa: CASSQTRGGSNQPQHF
j_gene: TRBJ2-5; v_gene: TRBV5-8; CDR3aa: CASSFGTGGDETQYF
j_gene: TRBJ2-5; v_gene: TRBV3-1/TRBV3-2; CDR3aa: CASSQDVNRNQETQYF
j_gene: TRBJ1-4; v_gene: TRBV5-1; CDR3aa: CASSIGSGNNEKLFF
j_gene: TRBJ1-6; v_gene: TRBV5-1; CDR3aa: CASSAFPSDSPLHF
j_gene: TRBJ2-7; v_gene: TRBV27; CDR3aa: CASSLFMGWTGAYEQYF
j_gene: TRBJ1-1; v_gene: TRBV6-5; CDR3aa: CASKWDRNTEAFF
j_gene: TRBJ2-1; v_gene: TRBV30; CDR3aa: CAASTGLVYNEQFF
j_gene: TRBJ1-4; v_gene: TRBV30; CDR3aa: CAWSAPRGVEKLFF
j_gene: TRBJ2-7; v_gene: TRBV5-4; CDR3aa: CASSLAGGVVREQYF
j_gene: TRBJ1-1; v_gene: TRBV19; CDR3aa: CASSRQGSETTEAFF
j_gene: TRBJ2-7; v_gene: TRBV5-1; CDR3aa: CASSPGTGYYEQYF